These T cell receptor beta chains were read from a single sample in a study of T-cell memory formation after mild COVID-19. MiXCR was run by TCRdb on the 5' RACE reads, yielding one entry per CDR3 protein. The table has 300,000 to 400,000 distinct CDR3 sequences, 10% to 15% seen once. Material: PBMCs or a T cell subset sorted from them (not recorded which). The receptors stem from a young man who had mild COVID-19 (a few samples of this study predate the infection). Cell type and time point are not known. CDR3s include the opening cysteine and the closing phenylalanine or tryptophan. The D gene is left open where the match is weak. Some rows have no size entry. The others give once, few or many, or a class for an expanded clone.

J | D | V | size | CDR3 | DNA
TRBJ1-1 | . | TRBV5-4 | few | CASSRPGEKNTEAFF | TGTGCCAGCAGCAGACCGGGGGAGAAGAACACTGAAGCTTTCTTT
TRBJ2-3 | . | TRBV11-3 | few | CASSPDPGDTQYF | TGTGCCAGCAGCCCAGACCCGGGGGATACGCAGTATTTT
TRBJ1-2 | . | TRBV10-3 | . | CAIREGGGNYGYTF | TGTGCCATCAGAGAAGGGGGTGGAAACTATGGCTACACCTTC
TRBJ2-5 | . | TRBV5-4 | . | CASSPEALQETQYF | TGTGCCAGCAGCCCCGAGGCACTCCAAGAGACCCAGTACTTC
TRBJ2-2 | . | TRBV5-5 | . | CASSLYATNTGELFF | TGTGCCAGCAGCTTATACGCCACGAACACCGGGGAGCTGTTTTTT
TRBJ2-1 | TRBD2 | TRBV7-7 | few | CASSLSTSGGAEQFF | TGTGCTAGCAGCTTAAGCACTAGCGGGGGGGCGGAGCAGTTCTTC
TRBJ2-3 | . | TRBV9 | many | CASSPGTDTQYF | TGTGCCAGCAGCCCCGGCACAGATACGCAGTATTTT
TRBJ2-3 | . | TRBV7-9 | many | CASSLDSTPDTQYF | TGTGCCAGCAGCCTGGACTCAACCCCAGATACGCAGTATTTT
TRBJ1-2 | . | TRBV2 | few | CASSEGSGGYTF | TGTGCCAGCAGTGAAGGTAGTGGTGGCTACACCTTC
TRBJ2-2 | . | TRBV7-7 | many | CASSPGAGRTGELFF | TGTGCCAGCAGCCCTGGGGCAGGACGAACCGGGGAGCTGTTTTTT
TRBJ2-1 | . | TRBV7-6 | . | CASSSGVLGNEQFF | TGTGCCAGCAGCTCCGGCGTGTTGGGCAATGAGCAGTTCTTC
TRBJ2-5 | . | TRBV15 | . | CATSRDRGRDISHLSF | TGTGCCACCAGCAGAGATCGGGGCCGGGACATCTCCCACCTTAGCTTC
TRBJ2-5 | . | TRBV20-1 | few | CSARASRGAGETQYF | TGCAGTGCTAGAGCCTCCCGGGGGGCGGGGGAGACCCAGTACTTC
TRBJ2-3 | TRBD2 | TRBV7-6 | few | CASSLVLAGAGWADTQYF | TGTGCCAGCAGCTTAGTCTTAGCGGGGGCTGGATGGGCAGATACGCAGTATTTT
TRBJ2-3 | . | TRBV21-1 | few | CASTEHPARGGACTQYF | TGTGCCAGCACCGAACATCCCGCTCGCGGGGGGGCCTGTACGCAGTATTTT
TRBJ1-1 | TRBD1 | TRBV6-2/TRBV6-3 | many | CASALQGLTEAFF | TGTGCCAGCGCTTTACAGGGGCTCACTGAAGCTTTCTTT
TRBJ2-1 | TRBD2 | TRBV5-1 | few | CASSGGLAGGYGEQFF | TGCGCCAGCAGCGGCGGACTAGCGGGGGGGTATGGTGAGCAGTTCTTC
TRBJ2-3 | TRBD2 | TRBV7-3 | few | CASSLTFGGDYTDTQYF | TGTGCCAGCAGCTTAACGTTCGGGGGGGACTACACAGATACGCAGTATTTT
TRBJ1-5 | TRBD1 | TRBV4-1 | few | CASSQNGQGGNQPQHF | TGCGCCAGCAGCCAGAACGGACAGGGCGGCAATCAGCCCCAGCATTTT
TRBJ2-1 | . | TRBV4-3 | few | CASSQPGANEQFF | TGCGCCAGCAGCCAACCCGGGGCGAATGAGCAGTTCTTC
TRBJ2-3 | . | TRBV29-1 | . | CSATRVRTDERADTQYF | TGCAGCGCAACTAGGGTCAGAACGGACGAGAGGGCAGATACGCAGTATTTT
TRBJ2-5 | . | TRBV7-3 | . | CASSLGWGAETQYF | TGTGCCAGCAGCTTAGGTTGGGGGGCAGAGACCCAGTACTTC
TRBJ2-1 | TRBD2 | TRBV18 | . | CASSPVGGASYNEQFF | TGTGCCAGCTCACCCGTCGGGGGGGCCTCCTACAATGAGCAGTTCTTC
TRBJ2-2 | . | TRBV5-1 | . | CASSTRSPGAHGELFF | TGCGCCAGCAGCACGCGGTCGCCCGGGGCTCACGGGGAGCTGTTTTTT